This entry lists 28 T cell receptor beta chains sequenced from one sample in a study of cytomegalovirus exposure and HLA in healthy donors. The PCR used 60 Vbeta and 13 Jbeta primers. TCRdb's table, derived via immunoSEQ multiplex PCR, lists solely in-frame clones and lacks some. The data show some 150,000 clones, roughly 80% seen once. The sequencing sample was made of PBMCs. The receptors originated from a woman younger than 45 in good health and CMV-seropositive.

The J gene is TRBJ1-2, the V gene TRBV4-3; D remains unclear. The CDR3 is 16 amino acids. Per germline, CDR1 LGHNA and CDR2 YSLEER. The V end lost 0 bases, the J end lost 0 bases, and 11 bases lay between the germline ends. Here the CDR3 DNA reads TGCGCCAGCAGCCAAGATCGGGGTCCTACTAACTATGGCTACACCTTC. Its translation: CASSQDRGPTNYGYTF.

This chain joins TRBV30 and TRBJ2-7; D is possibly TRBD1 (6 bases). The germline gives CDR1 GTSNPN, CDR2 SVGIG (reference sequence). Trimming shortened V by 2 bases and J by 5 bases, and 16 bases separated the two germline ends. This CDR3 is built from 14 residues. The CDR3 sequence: CAWSTGRLADEQYF. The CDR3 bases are TGTGCCTGGAGTACAGGGCGGCTAGCCGACGAGCAGTACTTC.

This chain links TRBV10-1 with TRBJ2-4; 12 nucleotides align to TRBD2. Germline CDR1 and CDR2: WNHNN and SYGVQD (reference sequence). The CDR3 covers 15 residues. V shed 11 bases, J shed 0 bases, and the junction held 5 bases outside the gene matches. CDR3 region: CAGLAGTQAKNIQYF. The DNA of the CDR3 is TGCGCCGGACTAGCGGGGACCCAAGCCAAAAACATTCAGTACTTC.

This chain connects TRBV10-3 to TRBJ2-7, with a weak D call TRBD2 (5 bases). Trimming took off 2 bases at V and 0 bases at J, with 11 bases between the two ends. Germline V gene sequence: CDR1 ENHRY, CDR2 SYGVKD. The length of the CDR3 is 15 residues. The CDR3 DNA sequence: TGTGCCATCAGTGAGACCCATGACTACTCCTACGAGCAGTACTTC. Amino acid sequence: CAISETHDYSYEQYF.

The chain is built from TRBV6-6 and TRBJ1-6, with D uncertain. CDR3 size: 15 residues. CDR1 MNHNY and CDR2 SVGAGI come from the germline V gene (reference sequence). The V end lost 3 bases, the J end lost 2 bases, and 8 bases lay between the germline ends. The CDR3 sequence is CASSYRGPYNSPLHF. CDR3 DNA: TGTGCCAGCAGTTATCGAGGGCCCTATAATTCACCCCTCCACTTT.

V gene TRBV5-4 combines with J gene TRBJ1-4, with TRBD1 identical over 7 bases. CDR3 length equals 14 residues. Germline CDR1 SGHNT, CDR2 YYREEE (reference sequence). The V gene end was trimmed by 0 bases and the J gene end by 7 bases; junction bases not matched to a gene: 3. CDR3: CASSLGQGGEKLFF. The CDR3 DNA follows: TGTGCCAGCAGCTTGGGTCAGGGGGGTGAAAAACTGTTTTTT.

The CDR3 nucleotides read TGTGCCAGCACCCCCCGGGGGGCAGGGGGCACAGATACGCAGTATTTT. This sequence encodes CASTPRGAGGTDTQYF. The J gene is TRBJ2-3, the V gene TRBV6-6, with D tentatively TRBD2 (7 bases). The CDR3 covers 16 residues. The germline V gene encodes CDR1 MNHNY and CDR2 SVGAGI (reference sequence). V lost 7 bases to trimming and J lost 1 base, with 18 bases between them.

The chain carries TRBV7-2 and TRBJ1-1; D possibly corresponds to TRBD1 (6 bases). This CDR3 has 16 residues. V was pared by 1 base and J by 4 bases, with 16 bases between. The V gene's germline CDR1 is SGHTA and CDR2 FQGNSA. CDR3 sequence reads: CASSLGFYGGATEAFF. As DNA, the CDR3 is TGTGCCAGCAGCTTAGGGTTTTATGGGGGCGCCACTGAAGCTTTCTTT.

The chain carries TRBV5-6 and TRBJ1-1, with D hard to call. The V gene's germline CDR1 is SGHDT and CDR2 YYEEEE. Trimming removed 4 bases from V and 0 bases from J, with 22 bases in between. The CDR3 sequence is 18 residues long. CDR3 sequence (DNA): TGTGCCAGCAGCCAAATTCTCTTTAGCCAGCTCTTGAACACTGAAGCTTTCTTT. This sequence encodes CASSQILFSQLLNTEAFF.

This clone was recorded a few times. For the CDR3, the DNA is TGTGCCAGCGAAGACAGGGCCCGCGGATCAGATACGCAGTATTTT. Residues: CASEDRARGSDTQYF. The chain uses TRBV28 and TRBJ2-3; TRBD1 matches 7 bases. Trimming took 8 bases from V and 4 from J; bases not matched to a gene: 12. CDR1 is MDHEN and CDR2 is SYDVKM in the germline V gene. This CDR3 is built from 15 residues.

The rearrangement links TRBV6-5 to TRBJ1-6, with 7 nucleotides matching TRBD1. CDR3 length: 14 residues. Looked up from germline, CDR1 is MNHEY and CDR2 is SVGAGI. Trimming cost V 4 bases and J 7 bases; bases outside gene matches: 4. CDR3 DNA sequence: TGTGCCAGCAGTTGGGGACAGCCGAATTCACCCCTCCACTTT. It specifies CASSWGQPNSPLHF.

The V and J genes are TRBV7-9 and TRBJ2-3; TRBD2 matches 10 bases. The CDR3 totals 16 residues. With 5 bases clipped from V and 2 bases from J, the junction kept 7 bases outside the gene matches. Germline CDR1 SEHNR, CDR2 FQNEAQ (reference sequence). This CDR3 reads CASSPQRGGLTDTQYF. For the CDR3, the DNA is TGTGCCAGCAGCCCCCAGCGGGGGGGCCTCACAGATACGCAGTATTTT. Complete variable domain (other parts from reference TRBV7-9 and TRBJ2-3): DTGVSQNPRHKITKRGQNVTFRCDPISEHNRLYWYRQTLGQGPEFLTYFQNEAQLEKSRLLSDRFSAERPKGSFSTLEIQRTEQGDSAMYLCASSPQRGGLTDTQYFGPGTRLTVL.

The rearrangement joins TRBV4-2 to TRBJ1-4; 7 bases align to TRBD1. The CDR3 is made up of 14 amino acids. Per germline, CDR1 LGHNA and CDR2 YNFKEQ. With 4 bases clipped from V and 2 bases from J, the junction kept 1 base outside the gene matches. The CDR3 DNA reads TGTGCCAGCAGCCTGACAGGGACTAATGAAAAACTGTTTTTT. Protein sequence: CASSLTGTNEKLFF.

The CDR3 DNA sequence: TGTGCCAGCAGTTACTCGAGAAGGGACAGGGATGGCTACACCTTC. This translates into CASSYSRRDRDGYTF. V gene TRBV6-6 combines with J gene TRBJ1-2; 9 nucleotides align to TRBD1. Looked up from germline, CDR1 is MNHNY and CDR2 is SVGAGI (reference sequence). The CDR3 runs 15 residues. The V segment lost 0 bases and the J segment 6 bases; nucleotides outside the gene matches: 5.

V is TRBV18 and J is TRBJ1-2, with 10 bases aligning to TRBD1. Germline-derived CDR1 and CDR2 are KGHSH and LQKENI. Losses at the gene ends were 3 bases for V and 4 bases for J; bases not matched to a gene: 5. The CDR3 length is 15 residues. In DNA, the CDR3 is TGTGCCAGCTCACCTGGGACAGGGGAGTCCTATGGCTACACCTTC. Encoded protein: CASSPGTGESYGYTF.

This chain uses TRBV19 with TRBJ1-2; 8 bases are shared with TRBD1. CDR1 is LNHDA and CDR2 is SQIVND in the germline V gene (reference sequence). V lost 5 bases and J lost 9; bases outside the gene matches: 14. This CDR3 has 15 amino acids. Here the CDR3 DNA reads TGTGCCAGTAGTTCCGGATATCTCGACAGGGGAAGCTACACCTTC. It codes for CASSSGYLDRGSYTF.

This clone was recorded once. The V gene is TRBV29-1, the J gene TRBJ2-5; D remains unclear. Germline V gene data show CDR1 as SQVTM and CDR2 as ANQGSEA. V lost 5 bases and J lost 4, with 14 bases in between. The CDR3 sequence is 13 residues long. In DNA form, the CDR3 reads TGCAGCGTTTACTTCCCGTTTTTAGAGACCCAGTACTTC. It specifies CSVYFPFLETQYF. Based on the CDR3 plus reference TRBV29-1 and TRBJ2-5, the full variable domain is SAVISQKPSRDICQRGTSLTIQCQVDSQVTMMFWYRQQPGQSLTLIATANQGSEATYESGFVIDKFPISRPNLTFSTLTVSNMSPEDSSIYLCSVYFPFLETQYFGPGTRLLVL.

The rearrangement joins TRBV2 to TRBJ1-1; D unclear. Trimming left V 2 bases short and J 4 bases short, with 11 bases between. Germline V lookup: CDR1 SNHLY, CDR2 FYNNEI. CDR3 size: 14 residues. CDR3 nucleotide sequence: TGTGCCAGCAGTGAAAGCCGGCCGGGCACTGAAGCTTTCTTT. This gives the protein CASSESRPGTEAFF.

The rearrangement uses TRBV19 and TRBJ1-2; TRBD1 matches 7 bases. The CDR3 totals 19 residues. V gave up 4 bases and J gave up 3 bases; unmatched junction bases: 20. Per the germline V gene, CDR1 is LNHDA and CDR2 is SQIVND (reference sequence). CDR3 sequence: CASSTSFGRDSSIYYGYTF. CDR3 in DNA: TGTGCCAGTAGTACCTCGTTTGGACGGGACAGCTCGATTTACTATGGCTACACCTTC.

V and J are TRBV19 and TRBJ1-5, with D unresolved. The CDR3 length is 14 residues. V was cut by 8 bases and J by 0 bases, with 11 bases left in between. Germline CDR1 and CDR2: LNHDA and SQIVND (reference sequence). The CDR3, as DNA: TGTGCCAGTGGGTACAGATATAGCAATCAGCCCCAGCATTTT. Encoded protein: CASGYRYSNQPQHF. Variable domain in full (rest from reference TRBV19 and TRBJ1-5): DGGITQSPKYLFRKEGQNVTLSCEQNLNHDAMYWYRQDPGQGLRLIYYSQIVNDFQKGDIAEGYSVSREKKESFPLTVTSAQKNPTAFYLCASGYRYSNQPQHFGDGTRLSIL.

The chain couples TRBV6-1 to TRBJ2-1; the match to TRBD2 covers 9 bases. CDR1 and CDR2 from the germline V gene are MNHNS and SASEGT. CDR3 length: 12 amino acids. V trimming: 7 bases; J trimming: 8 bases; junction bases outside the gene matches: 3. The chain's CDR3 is CASTGLAYEQFF. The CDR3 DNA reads TGTGCCAGCACCGGACTAGCGTATGAGCAGTTCTTC.

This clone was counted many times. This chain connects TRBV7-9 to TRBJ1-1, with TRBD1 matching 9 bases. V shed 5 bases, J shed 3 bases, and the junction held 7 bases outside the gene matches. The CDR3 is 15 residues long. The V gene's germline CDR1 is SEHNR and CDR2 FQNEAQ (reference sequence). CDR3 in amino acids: CASSPWTGADTEAFF. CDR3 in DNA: TGTGCCAGCAGCCCTTGGACAGGGGCGGACACTGAAGCTTTCTTT.

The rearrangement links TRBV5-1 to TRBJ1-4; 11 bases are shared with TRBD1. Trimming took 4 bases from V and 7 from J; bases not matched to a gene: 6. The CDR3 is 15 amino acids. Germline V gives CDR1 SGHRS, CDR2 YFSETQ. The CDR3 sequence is CASSSGQGAAEKLFF. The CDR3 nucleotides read TGCGCCAGCAGCAGCGGACAGGGGGCGGCTGAAAAACTGTTTTTT.

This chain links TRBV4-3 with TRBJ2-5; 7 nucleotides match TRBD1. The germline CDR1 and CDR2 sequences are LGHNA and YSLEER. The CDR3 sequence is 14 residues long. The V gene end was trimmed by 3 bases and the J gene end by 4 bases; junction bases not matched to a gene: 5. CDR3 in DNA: TGCGCCAGCAGCCACCGACAGGGCCTAGAGACCCAGTACTTC. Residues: CASSHRQGLETQYF.

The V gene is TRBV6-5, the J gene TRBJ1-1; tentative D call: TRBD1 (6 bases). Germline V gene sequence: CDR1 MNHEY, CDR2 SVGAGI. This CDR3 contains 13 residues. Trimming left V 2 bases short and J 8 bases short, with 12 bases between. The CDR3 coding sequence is TGTGCCAGCAGTTACCCCGGAACAGGGGAAGCTTTCTTT. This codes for CASSYPGTGEAFF.

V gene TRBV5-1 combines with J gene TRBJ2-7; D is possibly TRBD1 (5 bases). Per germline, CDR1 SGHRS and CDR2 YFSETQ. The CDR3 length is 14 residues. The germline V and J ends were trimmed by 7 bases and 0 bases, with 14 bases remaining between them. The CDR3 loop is CASLRGWTSYEQYF. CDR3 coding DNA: TGCGCCAGCCTTAGGGGCTGGACCTCCTACGAGCAGTACTTC.

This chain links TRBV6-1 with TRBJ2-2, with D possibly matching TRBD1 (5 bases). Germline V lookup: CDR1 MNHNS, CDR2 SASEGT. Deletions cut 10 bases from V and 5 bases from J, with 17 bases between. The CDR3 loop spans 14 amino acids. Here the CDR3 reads CATTGRVGTGELFF. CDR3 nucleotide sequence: TGTGCCACCACCGGCAGGGTGGGTACCGGGGAGCTGTTTTTT.

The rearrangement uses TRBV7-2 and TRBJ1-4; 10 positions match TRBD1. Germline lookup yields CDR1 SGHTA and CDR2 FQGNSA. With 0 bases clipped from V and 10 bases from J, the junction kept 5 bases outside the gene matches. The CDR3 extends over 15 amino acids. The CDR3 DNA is TGTGCCAGCAGCTTAGCGGGACAGGGGTATGGAAAACTGTTTTTT. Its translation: CASSLAGQGYGKLFF. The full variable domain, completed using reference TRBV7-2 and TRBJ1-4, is GAGVSQSPSNKVTEKGKDVELRCDPISGHTALYWYRQSLGQGLEFLIYFQGNSAPDKSGLPSDRFSAERTGGSVSTLTIQRTQQEDSAVYLCASSLAGQGYGKLFFGSGTQLSVL.